The clone carrying this TCR beta chain was seen a single time. The CDR3 consists of 13 residues. Germline-derived CDR1 and CDR2 are SGHNT and YYREEE (reference sequence). The V and J ends lost 4 bases and 7 bases, in that order; junction bases with no gene match: 7. The sample comes from a study of control samples from healthy donors and cancer patients. Clones were read by immunoSEQ multiplex PCR, and TCRdb kept only the in-frame ones, dropping some. This table holds approximately 190,000 clones, 91% found once. The origin of this receptor is a man aged 25 to 40 in good health. This chain joins TRBV5-4 and TRBJ2-7; 8 positions match TRBD1. Source material: blood. The CDR3 region has the DNA TGTGCCAGCAGCCGACAGGGGCAGTGGGAGCAGTACTTC. Amino acid sequence: CASSRQGQWEQYF.